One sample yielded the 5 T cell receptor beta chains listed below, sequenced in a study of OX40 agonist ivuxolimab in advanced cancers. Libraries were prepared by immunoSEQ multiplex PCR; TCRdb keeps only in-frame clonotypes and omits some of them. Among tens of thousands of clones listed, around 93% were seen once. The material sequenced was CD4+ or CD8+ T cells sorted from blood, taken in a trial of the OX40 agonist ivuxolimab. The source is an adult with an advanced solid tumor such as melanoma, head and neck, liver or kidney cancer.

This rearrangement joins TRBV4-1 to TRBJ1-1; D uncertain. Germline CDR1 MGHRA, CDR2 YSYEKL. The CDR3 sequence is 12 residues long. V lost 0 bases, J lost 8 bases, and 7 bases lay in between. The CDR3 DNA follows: TGCGCCAGCAGCCAAGATTGGTTGGAAGCTTTCTTT. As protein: CASSQDWLEAFF.

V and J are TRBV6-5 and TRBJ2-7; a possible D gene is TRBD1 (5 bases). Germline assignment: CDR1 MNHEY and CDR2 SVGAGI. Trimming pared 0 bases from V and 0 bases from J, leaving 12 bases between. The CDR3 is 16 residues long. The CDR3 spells CASSYSIGESSYEQYF. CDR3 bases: TGTGCCAGCAGTTACTCGATAGGGGAAAGCTCCTACGAGCAGTACTTC.

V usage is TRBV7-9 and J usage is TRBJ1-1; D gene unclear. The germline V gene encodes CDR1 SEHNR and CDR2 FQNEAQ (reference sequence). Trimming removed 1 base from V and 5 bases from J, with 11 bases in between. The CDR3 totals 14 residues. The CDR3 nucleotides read TGTGCCAGCAGCTTAGACACCGGTGGGACTGAAGCTTTCTTT. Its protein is CASSLDTGGTEAFF. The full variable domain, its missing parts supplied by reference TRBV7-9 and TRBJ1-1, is DTGVSQNPRHKITKRGQNVTFRCDPISEHNRLYWYRQTLGQGPEFLTYFQNEAQLEKSRLLSDRFSAERPKGSFSTLEIQRTEQGDSAMYLCASSLDTGGTEAFFGQGTRLTVV.

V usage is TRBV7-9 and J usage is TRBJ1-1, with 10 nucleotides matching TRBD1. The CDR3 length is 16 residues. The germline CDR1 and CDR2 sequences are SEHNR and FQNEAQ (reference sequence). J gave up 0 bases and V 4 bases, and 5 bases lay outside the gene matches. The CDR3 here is CASSSHDRGLNTEAFF. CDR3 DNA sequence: TGTGCCAGCAGCTCCCACGACAGGGGGCTGAACACTGAAGCTTTCTTT.

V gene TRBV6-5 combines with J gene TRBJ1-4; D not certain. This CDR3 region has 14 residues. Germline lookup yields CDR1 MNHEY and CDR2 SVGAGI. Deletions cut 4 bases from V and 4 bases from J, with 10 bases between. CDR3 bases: TGTGCCAGCAGTTTTACCCAGGTTAATGAAAAACTGTTTTTT. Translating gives CASSFTQVNEKLFF.